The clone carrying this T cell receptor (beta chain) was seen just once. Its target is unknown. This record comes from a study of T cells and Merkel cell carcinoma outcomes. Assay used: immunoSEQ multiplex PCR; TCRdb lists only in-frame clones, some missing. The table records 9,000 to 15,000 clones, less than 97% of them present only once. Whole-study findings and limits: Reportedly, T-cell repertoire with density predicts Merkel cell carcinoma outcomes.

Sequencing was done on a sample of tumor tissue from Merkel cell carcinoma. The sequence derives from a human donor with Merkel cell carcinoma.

The CDR3 DNA is TGTGCCAGCAAGGCAGGTGTGAACACTGAAGCTTTCTTT. Translating it yields CASKAGVNTEAFF. The rearrangement links TRBV28 to TRBJ1-1; D is undetermined. The CDR3 is made up of 13 amino acids. The germline V gene has CDR1 MDHEN and CDR2 SYDVKM. Trimming shortened V by 7 bases and J by 0 bases, and 9 bases separated the two germline ends.